This is a list of T cell receptor beta chains from one sample in a study of human T cells and chemical hapten exposure. Each CDR3 protein is one row after TCRdb ran MiXCR on the RACE reads. Of about 77,000 distinct CDR3 sequences detected, about 8.6% appear once; the ten largest clones hold approximately 1.5%. Source material: whole blood. Source of these receptors: a female donor in good health. Some clones in this sample may be carry-over from other donors' samples. The CDR3 runs from the conserved cysteine through the conserved F or W. A D gene is named only where the DNA matches it firmly. Clone size, where shown, is once, few, many, or a class for clones that have expanded.

. TRBJ1-1 . TRBV12-3/TRBV12-4 TGTGCCAGCAGTTGTGACCCAGGAACTGAAGCTTTCTTT CASSCDPGTEAFF
few TRBJ2-2 . TRBV30 TGTGCCTGTACGGAGTCTGCGAACACCGGGGAGCTGTTTTTT CACTESANTGELFF
many TRBJ1-2 . TRBV25-1 TGTGCCAGCAGTGAATATTCAATTGTGGACAGCGACTATGGCTACACCTTC CASSEYSIVDSDYGYTF
. TRBJ2-7 . TRBV18 TGTGCCAGCTCACCAGTCAGTACCACGGGGGAGCAGTACTTC CASSPVSTTGEQYF
many TRBJ1-2 . TRBV3-1 TGTGCCAGCAGCCAAACCTACAGGGACTACTATGGCTACACCTTC CASSQTYRDYYGYTF
few TRBJ2-4 . TRBV20-1 TGCAGTGCTAGAGTGGAGTTATTAGCCAAAAACATTCAGTACTTC CSARVELLAKNIQYF
few TRBJ2-4 . TRBV21-1 TGTGCCAGCAGCCCTGGGACAGGGATGACCAAAAACATTCAGTACTTC CASSPGTGMTKNIQYF
many TRBJ2-3 TRBD2 TRBV4-2 TGTGCCAGCAGCCAGGTCCTAGCGGGGGGCACAGATACGCAGTATTTT CASSQVLAGGTDTQYF
. TRBJ1-1 . TRBV18 TGTGCCAGCTCACCACGGAGGGAGGGGAACACTGAAGCTTTCTTT CASSPRREGNTEAFF
. TRBJ1-1 . TRBV2 TGTGCCAGCAGAGCACCGGGACAAACGAACACTGAAGCTTTCTTT CASRAPGQTNTEAFF
. TRBJ2-7 TRBD1 TRBV14 TGTGCCAGCAGCCAATCTTCCGGGACAGGGGATCCCGAGCAGTACTTC CASSQSSGTGDPEQYF
. TRBJ1-1 . TRBV15 TGTGCCACCAAGGACCTGAACACTGAAGCTTTCTTT CATKDLNTEAFF
few TRBJ2-3 . TRBV13 TGTGCCAGCAGCTGCAGTGATACGCAGTATTTT CASSCSDTQYF
few TRBJ1-2 . TRBV3-1 TGTGCCAGCAGCCCCAGACAGGTCTATGGCTACACCTTC CASSPRQVYGYTF
many TRBJ2-5 . TRBV23-1 TGCGCCAGCAGTCAATCGTGGACGGGACCCGAAGAGACCCAGTACTTC CASSQSWTGPEETQYF
few TRBJ1-5 . TRBV7-8 TGTGCCAGCAGCCCGACCCTAAACTACGGTCAGCCCCAGCATTTT CASSPTLNYGQPQHF
. TRBJ1-2 TRBD1 TRBV2 TGTGCCAGCAGCAGGGACAGGGGGCGAACCTATGGCTACACCTTC CASSRDRGRTYGYTF
many TRBJ1-6 . TRBV6-5 TGTGCCAGCAATGGTGGACGGAATTCACCCCTCCACTTT CASNGGRNSPLHF
many TRBJ2-5 . TRBV5-1 TGCGCCAGCAGCCCGGAGGGCGCCCTCGAAGAGACCCAGTACTTC CASSPEGALEETQYF
few TRBJ1-2 . TRBV27 TGTGCCAGCAGTACACCGGGAGACGCTGGCTACACCTTC CASSTPGDAGYTF
few TRBJ1-2 TRBD1 TRBV28 TGTGCCAGCAGTTTTCGTGGGATGAGACAGGGGACGTATGGCTACACCTTC CASSFRGMRQGTYGYTF
many TRBJ2-3 . TRBV5-1 TGCGCCAGCAGATTGAGCAGCCTTAGCACAGATACGCAGTATTTT CASRLSSLSTDTQYF
many TRBJ2-1 . TRBV11-2 TGTGCCAGCAGCTCAGACCCATGGGGTTACAATGAGCAGTTCTTC CASSSDPWGYNEQFF
. TRBJ2-1 . TRBV20-1 TGCAGTGCTGGGGGCGCAGGACTAGATGAGCAGTTCTTC CSAGGAGLDEQFF
many TRBJ1-1 TRBD1 TRBV29-1 TGCAGCGTCTTTAGGACAGGGTCTGAAGCTTTCTTT CSVFRTGSEAFF
many TRBJ2-7 . TRBV5-1 TGCGCCAGTCGTCGGGGTTCCTACGAGCAGTACTTC CASRRGSYEQYF
. TRBJ1-5 . TRBV7-2 TGTGCCAGCAGCTTAGAGTTGGGTAGCAATCAGCCCCAGCATTTT CASSLELGSNQPQHF